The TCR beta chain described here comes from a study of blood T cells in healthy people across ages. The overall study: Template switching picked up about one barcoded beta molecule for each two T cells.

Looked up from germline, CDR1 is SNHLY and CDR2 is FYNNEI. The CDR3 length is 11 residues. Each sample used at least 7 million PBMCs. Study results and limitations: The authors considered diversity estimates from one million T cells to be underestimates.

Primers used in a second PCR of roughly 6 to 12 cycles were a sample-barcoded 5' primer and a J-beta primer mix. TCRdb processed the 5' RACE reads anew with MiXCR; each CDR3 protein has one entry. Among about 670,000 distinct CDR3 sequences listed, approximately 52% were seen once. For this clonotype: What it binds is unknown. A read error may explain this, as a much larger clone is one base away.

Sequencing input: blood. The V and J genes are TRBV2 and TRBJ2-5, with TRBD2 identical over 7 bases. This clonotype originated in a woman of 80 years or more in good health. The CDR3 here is CGGGGEYEQYF. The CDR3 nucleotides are TGTGGTGGCGGGGGAGAGTATGAGCAGTACTTC.